This is a list of T cell receptor beta chains from one sample in a study of CD8+ T cells in alopecia areata. The data were produced by immunoSEQ multiplex PCR, yet TCRdb's version contains in-frame clones alone and is incomplete. The table has around 120,000 clones, around 50% seen once; the top ten hold more than 9%. Sequencing was carried out using NKG2D-low CD8+ T cells sorted from blood. The receptors shown here come from a human donor with alopecia areata. Each CDR3 is given with its conserved first and last residue. The D gene is left open where the match is weak. Some rows have no size entry. The others give once, few or many, or a class for an expanded clone.

CDR3aa: CASSQDRGYEQYF
CDR3nt: TGCGCCAGCAGCCAAGACAGGGGCTACGAGCAGTACTTC
d_gene: NA
v_gene: TRBV4-3
j_gene: TRBJ2-7
abundance: NA

CDR3aa: CASSQAQAGQLNSPLHF
CDR3nt: TGCGCCAGCAGCCAAGCTCAGGCCGGACAGCTTAATTCACCCCTCCACTTT
d_gene: NA
v_gene: TRBV4-1
j_gene: TRBJ1-6
abundance: NA

CDR3aa: CASSSPEEGQTLHF
CDR3nt: TGTGCCAGCAGCTCCCCCGAGGAGGGGCAGACCCTCCACTTT
d_gene: NA
v_gene: TRBV7-9
j_gene: TRBJ1-6
abundance: NA

CDR3aa: CAWEENTQYF
CDR3nt: TGTGCCTGGGAGGAGAATACGCAGTATTTT
d_gene: NA
v_gene: TRBV30
j_gene: TRBJ2-3
abundance: NA

CDR3aa: CASSPGHNEQFF
CDR3nt: TGTGCCAGCAGCCCAGGGCACAATGAGCAGTTCTTC
d_gene: NA
v_gene: TRBV7-9
j_gene: TRBJ2-1
abundance: few

CDR3aa: CSVERWNSGANVLTF
CDR3nt: TGCAGCGTTGAAAGATGGAACTCTGGGGCCAACGTCCTGACTTTC
d_gene: NA
v_gene: TRBV29-1
j_gene: TRBJ2-6
abundance: NA

CDR3aa: CASTVGGNTEAFF
CDR3nt: TGTGCCAGCACCGTGGGGGGGAACACTGAAGCTTTCTTT
d_gene: NA
v_gene: TRBV6-5
j_gene: TRBJ1-1
abundance: few

CDR3aa: CASSEAYDRVWSGETQYF
CDR3nt: TGTGCCAGCAGTGAAGCCTACGACAGGGTGTGGAGCGGAGAGACCCAGTACTTC
d_gene: TRBD1
v_gene: TRBV6-1
j_gene: TRBJ2-5
abundance: NA

CDR3aa: CASSLWRAPTAKNIQYF
CDR3nt: TGTGCCAGCAGTTTATGGAGGGCCCCAACAGCCAAAAACATTCAGTACTTC
d_gene: NA
v_gene: TRBV28
j_gene: TRBJ2-4
abundance: NA

CDR3aa: CASSAGTSRGF
CDR3nt: TGTGCCAGCAGCGCCGGGACCTCGAGAGGGTTT
d_gene: NA
v_gene: TRBV9
j_gene: TRBJ1-1
abundance: NA

CDR3aa: CASSAGQGSTDTQYF
CDR3nt: TGTGCCAGCAGCGCCGGACAGGGAAGCACAGATACGCAGTATTTT
d_gene: TRBD1
v_gene: TRBV9
j_gene: TRBJ2-3
abundance: NA

CDR3aa: CASQTGAISYEQYF
CDR3nt: TGTGCCAGCCAGACAGGGGCTATCTCCTACGAGCAGTACTTC
d_gene: TRBD1
v_gene: TRBV5-6
j_gene: TRBJ2-7
abundance: NA

CDR3aa: CAGMQANSNIQYF
CDR3nt: TGTGCCGGAATGCAGGCGAACTCGAACATTCAGTACTTC
d_gene: NA
v_gene: TRBV30
j_gene: TRBJ2-4
abundance: few

CDR3aa: CASSLVRGANEQFF
CDR3nt: TGTGCCAGCAGCTTAGTAAGGGGGGCAAATGAGCAGTTCTTC
d_gene: NA
v_gene: TRBV4-2
j_gene: TRBJ2-1
abundance: NA

CDR3aa: CSVEDQGGGYEQYF
CDR3nt: TGCAGCGTTGAAGATCAAGGGGGTGGCTACGAGCAGTACTTC
d_gene: NA
v_gene: TRBV29-1
j_gene: TRBJ2-7
abundance: NA

CDR3aa: CASAPGETQYF
CDR3nt: TGTGCCAGCGCCCCGGGAGAGACCCAGTACTTC
d_gene: NA
v_gene: TRBV2
j_gene: TRBJ2-5
abundance: NA

CDR3aa: CSVVGGLGANVLTF
CDR3nt: TGCAGCGTTGTAGGGGGGCTTGGGGCCAACGTCCTGACTTTC
d_gene: NA
v_gene: TRBV29-1
j_gene: TRBJ2-6
abundance: NA

CDR3aa: CSVRTHEQYF
CDR3nt: TGCAGCGTTAGGACACACGAGCAGTACTTC
d_gene: NA
v_gene: TRBV29-1
j_gene: TRBJ2-7
abundance: few

CDR3aa: CASSFYGSWDEQYF
CDR3nt: TGTGCCAGCAGTTTCTACGGGAGCTGGGACGAGCAGTACTTC
d_gene: NA
v_gene: TRBV27
j_gene: TRBJ2-7
abundance: NA

CDR3aa: CSVVGGEAFF
CDR3nt: TGCAGCGTGGTCGGTGGGGAAGCTTTCTTT
d_gene: NA
v_gene: TRBV29-1
j_gene: TRBJ1-1
abundance: few

CDR3aa: CASALGYSEAFF
CDR3nt: TGTGCCAGCGCTTTGGGGTATAGTGAAGCTTTCTTT
d_gene: NA
v_gene: TRBV5-6
j_gene: TRBJ1-1
abundance: NA

CDR3aa: CASSEADRAREQYF
CDR3nt: TGTGCCAGCAGTGAAGCGGACAGGGCTCGCGAGCAGTACTTC
d_gene: TRBD1
v_gene: TRBV2
j_gene: TRBJ2-7
abundance: NA

CDR3aa: CASSLYPSGGTDTQYF
CDR3nt: TGTGCCAGCAGTTTATACCCTAGCGGGGGCACAGATACGCAGTATTTT
d_gene: TRBD2
v_gene: TRBV27
j_gene: TRBJ2-3
abundance: NA

CDR3aa: CASSYFGTGGTGELFF
CDR3nt: TGCGCCAGCAGCTATTTCGGGACAGGGGGCACCGGGGAGCTGTTTTTT
d_gene: TRBD1
v_gene: TRBV5-1
j_gene: TRBJ2-2
abundance: few

CDR3aa: CASSQGTGDWNIQYF
CDR3nt: TGCGCCAGCAGCCAAGGCACGGGAGACTGGAACATTCAGTACTTC
d_gene: NA
v_gene: TRBV4-3
j_gene: TRBJ2-4
abundance: NA

CDR3aa: CSVEGEIFGYTF
CDR3nt: TGCAGCGTTGAAGGAGAGATTTTCGGCTACACCTTC
d_gene: NA
v_gene: TRBV29-1
j_gene: TRBJ1-2
abundance: NA

CDR3aa: CASSGTSGRIGEQFF
CDR3nt: TGTGCCAGCAGTGGTACTAGCGGGAGGATCGGTGAGCAGTTCTTC
d_gene: TRBD2
v_gene: TRBV28
j_gene: TRBJ2-1
abundance: NA

CDR3aa: CASSPGTGTYYGYTF
CDR3nt: TGTGCCAGCAGCCCAGGGACAGGGACCTACTATGGCTACACCTTC
d_gene: TRBD1
v_gene: TRBV27
j_gene: TRBJ1-2
abundance: NA

CDR3aa: CSVVAANTGELFF
CDR3nt: TGCAGCGTGGTCGCAGCTAACACCGGGGAGCTGTTTTTT
d_gene: NA
v_gene: TRBV29-1
j_gene: TRBJ2-2
abundance: NA

CDR3aa: CSVEGINTGELFF
CDR3nt: TGCAGCGTTGAAGGAATTAACACCGGGGAGCTGTTTTTT
d_gene: NA
v_gene: TRBV29-1
j_gene: TRBJ2-2
abundance: few

CDR3aa: CASSLGGNGYTF
CDR3nt: TGTGCCAGCAGCTTAGGGGGTAATGGCTACACCTTC
d_gene: NA
v_gene: TRBV13
j_gene: TRBJ1-2
abundance: NA

CDR3aa: CSVEDPPDTDTQYF
CDR3nt: TGCAGCGTTGAAGATCCGCCAGACACAGATACGCAGTATTTT
d_gene: NA
v_gene: TRBV29-1
j_gene: TRBJ2-3
abundance: few

CDR3aa: CASGDHGNEQYF
CDR3nt: TGTGCCAGTGGGGACCATGGTAACGAGCAGTACTTC
d_gene: NA
v_gene: TRBV28
j_gene: TRBJ2-7
abundance: NA

CDR3aa: CSVEGAGGQETQYF
CDR3nt: TGCAGCGTTGAAGGGGCGGGGGGGCAAGAGACCCAGTACTTC
d_gene: TRBD2
v_gene: TRBV29-1
j_gene: TRBJ2-5
abundance: NA

CDR3aa: CASSQGPDSLYGYTF
CDR3nt: TGTGCCAGCAGCCAAGGCCCGGACAGCCTCTATGGCTACACCTTC
d_gene: NA
v_gene: TRBV4-2
j_gene: TRBJ1-2
abundance: NA

CDR3aa: CAWSVLAGGPNEQFF
CDR3nt: TGTGCCTGGAGTGTACTAGCGGGAGGGCCCAATGAGCAGTTCTTC
d_gene: TRBD2
v_gene: TRBV30
j_gene: TRBJ2-1
abundance: NA

CDR3aa: CSVDPAGGTGELFF
CDR3nt: TGCAGCGTTGACCCCGCCGGGGGCACCGGGGAGCTGTTTTTT
d_gene: NA
v_gene: TRBV29-1
j_gene: TRBJ2-2
abundance: few

CDR3aa: CAWNQGSYEQYF
CDR3nt: TGTGCCTGGAATCAGGGGTCCTACGAGCAGTACTTC
d_gene: NA
v_gene: TRBV30
j_gene: TRBJ2-7
abundance: NA

CDR3aa: CASSLVSYEQYF
CDR3nt: TGTGCCAGCAGCTTAGTAAGCTACGAGCAGTACTTC
d_gene: NA
v_gene: TRBV7-9
j_gene: TRBJ2-7
abundance: NA

CDR3aa: CAWNRVLQETQYF
CDR3nt: TGTGCCTGGAATAGGGTCCTACAAGAGACCCAGTACTTC
d_gene: NA
v_gene: TRBV30
j_gene: TRBJ2-5
abundance: NA

CDR3aa: CASRLAGLSEQFF
CDR3nt: TGCGCCAGCAGACTAGCGGGCCTTAGTGAGCAGTTCTTC
d_gene: TRBD2
v_gene: TRBV5-1
j_gene: TRBJ2-1
abundance: few

CDR3aa: CASSLGRNEQFF
CDR3nt: TGTGCCAGCAGCTTAGGGAGAAATGAGCAGTTCTTC
d_gene: NA
v_gene: TRBV7-9
j_gene: TRBJ2-1
abundance: NA

CDR3aa: CASTGGLGTQYF
CDR3nt: TGTGCCAGCACGGGGGGGCTGGGGACCCAGTACTTC
d_gene: TRBD2
v_gene: TRBV25-1
j_gene: TRBJ2-5
abundance: few

CDR3aa: CASSETGLRDIQYF
CDR3nt: TGTGCCAGCAGTGAAACGGGACTAAGGGACATTCAGTACTTC
d_gene: TRBD2
v_gene: TRBV2
j_gene: TRBJ2-4
abundance: NA

CDR3aa: CASSPSWTGGGNTEAFF
CDR3nt: TGTGCCAGCAGCCCATCCTGGACAGGGGGCGGAAACACTGAAGCTTTCTTT
d_gene: TRBD1
v_gene: TRBV5-4
j_gene: TRBJ1-1
abundance: once

CDR3aa: CASSLPTGTGDGYTF
CDR3nt: TGTGCCAGCAGCCTTCCCACCGGGACAGGGGACGGCTACACCTTC
d_gene: TRBD1
v_gene: TRBV5-6
j_gene: TRBJ1-2
abundance: NA